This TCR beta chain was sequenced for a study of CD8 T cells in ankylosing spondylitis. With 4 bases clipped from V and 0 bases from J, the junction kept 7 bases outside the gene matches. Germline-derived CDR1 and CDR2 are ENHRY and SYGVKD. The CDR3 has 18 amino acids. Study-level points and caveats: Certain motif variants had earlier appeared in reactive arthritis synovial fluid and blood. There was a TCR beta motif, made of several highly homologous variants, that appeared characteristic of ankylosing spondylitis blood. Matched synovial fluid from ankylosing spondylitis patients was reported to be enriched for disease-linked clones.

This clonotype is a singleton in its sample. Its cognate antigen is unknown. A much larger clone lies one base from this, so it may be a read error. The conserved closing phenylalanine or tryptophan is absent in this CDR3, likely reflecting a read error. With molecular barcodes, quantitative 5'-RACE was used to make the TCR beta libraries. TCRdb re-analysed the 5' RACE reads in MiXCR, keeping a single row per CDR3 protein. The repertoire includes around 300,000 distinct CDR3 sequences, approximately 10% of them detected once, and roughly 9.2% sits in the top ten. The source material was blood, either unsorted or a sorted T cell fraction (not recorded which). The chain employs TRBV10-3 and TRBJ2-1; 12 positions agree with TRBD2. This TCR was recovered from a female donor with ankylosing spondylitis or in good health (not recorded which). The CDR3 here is CAISGASGGVSSYNEQFI. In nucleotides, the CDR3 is TGTGCCATCAGTGGCGCTAGCGGGGGGGTAAGCTCCTACAATGAGCAGTTCATC.